The 14 T cell receptor beta chains below all came from one sample that was sequenced in a study of read filtering for tumor transcriptome and immune sequencing (dated by TCRdb to about 2020). The listed sequencing device is Illumina HiSeq 4000. Starting from approximately 400 ng RNA, TCR libraries were constructed with the Immunoverse kit using molecular barcoded adaptors that cover the alpha/delta and beta/gamma chains. TCRdb reran the public reads through fastp at Q25 and MiXCR, keeping productive beta chains. Identical CDR3 proteins give one entry, which carries the most common genes and DNA. The sample includes 20,000 to 30,000 distinct CDR3 sequences, with 20% to 25% observed a single time. About 17% of the sample belongs to the ten largest clones. The sample taken for sequencing was a population of CD138-negative cells sorted from bone marrow. This specimen's cell subset or site label, per the study, means: bone marrow mononuclear cells depleted of CD138+ plasma/myeloma cells by negative magnetic selection. The receptors derive from a donor at least 40 years old with multiple myeloma.

As concerns this clonotype: A read error is possible here, since a much larger clone lies one base away. The chain employs TRBV20-1 and TRBJ2-5; 8 bases are shared with TRBD1. The ends lost 5 bases at V and 7 bases at J; junction bases unmatched: 6. The CDR3 is made up of 12 amino acids. In germline, CDR1 is DFQATT, CDR2 SNEGSKA (reference sequence). The CDR3 sequence: CSADRGAGTQYF. DNA for the CDR3: TGCAGTGCTGACAGGGGAGCGGGGACCCAGTACTTC.

This clonotype was seen many times. The chain links TRBV19 to TRBJ1-1, with 9 nucleotides matching TRBD1. CDR1 and CDR2 (germline): LNHDA, SQIVND (reference sequence). CDR3 length: 15 residues. J gave up 6 bases and V 6 bases, and 11 bases lay outside the gene matches. This CDR3 is CASRAGTGYSSEAFF. CDR3 in DNA: TGTGCCAGTAGGGCGGGGACAGGGTATTCATCTGAAGCTTTCTTT. Full variable domain (remainder filled in from reference TRBV19 and TRBJ1-1): DGGITQSPKYLFRKEGQNVTLSCEQNLNHDAMYWYRQDPGQGLRLIYYSQIVNDFQKGDIAEGYSVSREKKESFPLTVTSAQKNPTAFYLCASRAGTGYSSEAFFGQGTRLTVV.

The chain has TRBV20-1 and TRBJ2-7; D not resolved. This CDR3 region has 13 residues. The germline V and J ends were trimmed by 7 bases and 3 bases, with 16 bases remaining between them. Germline assignment: CDR1 DFQATT and CDR2 SNEGSKA (reference sequence). CDR3 amino acids: CSVARWELYEQYF. The CDR3 DNA is TGCAGTGTGGCGAGGTGGGAACTCTACGAGCAGTACTTC.

This clonotype was seen at least ten times. V usage is TRBV19 and J usage is TRBJ2-3, with 9 nucleotides matching TRBD2. Unmatched junction bases numbered 7, after V lost 7 bases and J lost 2 bases. Germline V gives CDR1 LNHDA, CDR2 SQIVND (reference sequence). This CDR3 comprises 15 residues. The CDR3 spells CASTGREGLTDTQYF. Here the CDR3 DNA reads TGTGCCAGTACGGGGCGGGAGGGCCTCACAGATACGCAGTATTTT.

In its sample, this clonotype was seen many times. This chain joins TRBV7-9 and TRBJ2-7; 9 nucleotides match TRBD2. J was trimmed by 2 bases and V by 5 bases; bases with no gene match: 13. Germline-derived CDR1 and CDR2 are SEHNR and FQNEAQ (reference sequence). CDR3 length: 17 residues. The CDR3 DNA sequence: TGTGCCAGCAGCCTACAACTAGGGAGCGGGGGGACCTACGAGCAGTACTTC. Amino acids: CASSLQLGSGGTYEQYF.

In its sample, this clonotype was seen many times. The rearrangement uses TRBV7-9 and TRBJ2-4; TRBD2 aligns across 8 bases. V trimming: 4 bases; J trimming: 2 bases; junction bases outside the gene matches: 7. CDR1 and CDR2 from the germline V gene are SEHNR and FQNEAQ (reference sequence). This CDR3 has 16 amino acids. CDR3 residues: CASSSWTSTTKNIQYF. The CDR3 coding sequence is TGTGCCAGCAGCTCTTGGACTAGCACGACCAAAAACATTCAGTACTTC.

This clonotype was picked up a small number of times. The chain is built from TRBV5-1 and TRBJ1-5; TRBD1 agrees at 8 bases. V lost 3 bases to trimming and J lost 4 bases; unmatched junction nucleotides: 6. Germline CDR1 is SGHRS and CDR2 is YFSETQ. The CDR3 spans 15 residues. CDR3 in amino acids: CASSSGTGINQPQHF. In DNA, the CDR3 is TGCGCCAGCAGCTCGGGGACAGGTATTAATCAGCCCCAGCATTTT.

This clonotype was picked up one time. The chain recombines TRBV29-1 with TRBJ2-2; 7 positions agree with TRBD1. J lost 4 bases, V lost 5 bases, and 7 bases had no gene match. This CDR3 comprises 14 residues. Germline CDR1 SQVTM, CDR2 ANQGSEA. The CDR3 coding sequence is TGCAGCGTTCCAGACAGGGATGGCACCGGGGAGCTGTTTTTT. Translating gives CSVPDRDGTGELFF.

This clonotype has just one count. A much larger clonotype is one base distant, so this may be a read error. The CDR3 reads CSSSQDSGLPSYNEQFF. CDR3 coding DNA: TGCTCCAGCAGCCAAGATAGCGGCCTTCCGTCCTACAATGAGCAGTTCTTC. The chain combines TRBV4-1 with TRBJ2-1; TRBD2 is a possible D gene (6 bases). The germline V gene encodes CDR1 MGHRA and CDR2 YSYEKL. The CDR3 is 17 residues long.

In the case of this clonotype: A read error may account for a junction end that differs from germline. V is TRBV7-2 and J is TRBJ2-7; TRBD1 matches 9 bases. Germline assignment: CDR1 SGHTA and CDR2 FQGNSA. CDR3 size: 16 residues. CDR3 region: CASSEGTGKLGYGQYF. CDR3 bases: TGTGCCAGCAGCGAGGGGACAGGGAAATTGGGTTACGGGCAGTACTTC.

This clonotype has more than one count but fewer than ten. Only one base separates this from a far larger clonotype, so it likely reflects a read error. The J gene is TRBJ2-4, the V gene TRBV5-8, with a tentative D call TRBD2 (6 bases). The V end lost 0 bases, the J end lost 0 bases, and 16 bases lay between the germline ends. Germline values: CDR1 SGHTS, CDR2 YDEGEE. CDR3 size: 18 residues. The CDR3 spells CASSLAWGENKAKNIQYF. The CDR3 DNA sequence: TGTGCCAGCAGCTTGGCCTGGGGGGAGAACAAAGCCAAAAACATTCAGTACTTC.

The chain has TRBV2 and TRBJ2-1; D is perhaps TRBD2 (6 bases). CDR1 and CDR2 (germline): SNHLY, FYNNEI. The CDR3 length is 13 residues. Trimming shortened V by 11 bases and J by 2 bases, and 13 bases separated the two germline ends. In DNA form, the CDR3 reads TGTGCCTGCATAGGGACTGCCTACAATGAGCAGTTCTTC. Translation gives CACIGTAYNEQFF.

This clonotype showed up many times. This chain uses TRBV29-1 with TRBJ1-1, with 9 bases lining up with TRBD1. Germline CDR1 is SQVTM and CDR2 is ANQGSEA. J gave up 1 base and V 6 bases, and 6 bases lay outside the gene matches. This CDR3 region has 14 residues. CDR3 coding DNA: TGCAGCGTCACAGGGGGCATGGCGAACACTGAAGCTTTCTTT. As protein: CSVTGGMANTEAFF.

The table lists this clonotype with many counts. The chain employs TRBV19 and TRBJ2-7; 12 nucleotides agree with TRBD2. CDR3 size: 16 residues. CDR1 and CDR2 from the germline V gene are LNHDA and SQIVND (reference sequence). The J segment lost 2 bases and the V segment lost 6 bases, leaving 8 bases of the junction unmatched. In DNA, the CDR3 is TGTGCCAGTAGCTCCCTGACTAGCGGGGGTGCCTACGAGCAGTACTTC. Protein sequence: CASSSLTSGGAYEQYF. The full variable domain, completed using reference TRBV19 and TRBJ2-7, is DGGITQSPKYLFRKEGQNVTLSCEQNLNHDAMYWYRQDPGQGLRLIYYSQIVNDFQKGDIAEGYSVSREKKESFPLTVTSAQKNPTAFYLCASSSLTSGGAYEQYFGPGTRLTVT.